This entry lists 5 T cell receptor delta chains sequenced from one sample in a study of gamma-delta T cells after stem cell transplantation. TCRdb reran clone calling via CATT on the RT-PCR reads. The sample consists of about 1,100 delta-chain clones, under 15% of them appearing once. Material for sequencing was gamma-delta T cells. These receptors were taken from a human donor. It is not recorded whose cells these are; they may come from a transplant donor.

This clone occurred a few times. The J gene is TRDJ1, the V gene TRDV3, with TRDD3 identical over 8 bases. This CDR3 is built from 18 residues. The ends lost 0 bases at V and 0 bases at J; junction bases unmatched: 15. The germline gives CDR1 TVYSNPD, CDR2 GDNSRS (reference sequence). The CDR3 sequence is CAFRGPPILGEYTDKLIF. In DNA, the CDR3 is TGTGCCTTTAGGGGACCCCCAATTCTGGGGGAGTACACCGATAAACTCATCTTT.

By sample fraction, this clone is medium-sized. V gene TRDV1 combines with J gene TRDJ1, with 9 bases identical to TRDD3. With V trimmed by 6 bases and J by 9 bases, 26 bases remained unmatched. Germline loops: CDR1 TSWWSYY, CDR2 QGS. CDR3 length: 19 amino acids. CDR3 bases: TGTGCTCTTGGTCATCTGTTTTCCTCCTCCTACTTTACTGGGGGAGAACTCATCTTT. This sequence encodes CALGHLFSSSYFTGGELIF.

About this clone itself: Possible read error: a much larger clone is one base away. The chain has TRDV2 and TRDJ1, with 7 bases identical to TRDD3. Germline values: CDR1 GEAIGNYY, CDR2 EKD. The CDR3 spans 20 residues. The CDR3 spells CACGTGSLLLGTSSADKLIF. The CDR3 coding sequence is TGTGCCTGTGGCACCGGTAGCCTCTTACTGGGGACATCATCTGCCGATAAACTCATCTTT.

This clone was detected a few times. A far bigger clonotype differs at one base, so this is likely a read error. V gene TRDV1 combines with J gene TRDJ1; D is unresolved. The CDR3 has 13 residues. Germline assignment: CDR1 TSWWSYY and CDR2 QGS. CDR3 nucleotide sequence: TGTGCTCTTAGGGAACTCAGAACGGGTAAACTCATCTTT. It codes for CALRELRTGKLIF.

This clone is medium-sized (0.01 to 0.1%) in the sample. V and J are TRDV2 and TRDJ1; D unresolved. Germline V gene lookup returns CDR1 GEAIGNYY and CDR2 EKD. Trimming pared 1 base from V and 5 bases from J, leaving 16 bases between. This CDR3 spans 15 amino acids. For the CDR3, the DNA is TGTGCCTGTGACACGATGGGCACCCCCGGAGATAAACTCATCTTT. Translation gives CACDTMGTPGDKLIF.